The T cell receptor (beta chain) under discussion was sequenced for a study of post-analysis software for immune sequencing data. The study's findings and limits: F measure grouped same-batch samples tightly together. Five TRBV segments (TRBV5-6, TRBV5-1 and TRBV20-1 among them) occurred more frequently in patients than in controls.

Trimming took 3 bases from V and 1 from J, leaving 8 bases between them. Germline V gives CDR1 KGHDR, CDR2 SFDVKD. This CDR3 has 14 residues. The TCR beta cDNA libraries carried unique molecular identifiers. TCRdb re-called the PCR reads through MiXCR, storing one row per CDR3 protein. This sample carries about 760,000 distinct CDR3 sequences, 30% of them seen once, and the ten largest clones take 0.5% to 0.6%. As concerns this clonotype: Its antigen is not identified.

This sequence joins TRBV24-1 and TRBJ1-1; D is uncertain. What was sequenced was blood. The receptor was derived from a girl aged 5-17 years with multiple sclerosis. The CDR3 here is CATSDGGGNTEAFF. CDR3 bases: TGTGCCACCAGTGATGGAGGCGGGAACACTGAAGCTTTCTTT.